These 27 T cell receptor beta chains share one sample of origin, sequenced in a study of STAT5B mutations in CD4+ large granular lymphocyte leukemia (dated by TCRdb to between 2022 and 2023). The receptor library was made with the immunoSEQ multiplex PCR assay. TCRdb provides this immuneACCESS table in a form limited to in-frame rearrangements. Some clones are lacking; in checked studies, under half of them reflect an unresolved V gene, and why the rest are absent is not known. Recorded for this sample are 7,000 to 9,500 clones; around nine tenths of them occurred a single time. The top ten clones comprise 50% of the sample. The sequenced material came from PBMCs. These receptor sequences come from a woman aged 65 to 85 with CD4+ T-cell large granular lymphocyte leukemia.

This chain connects TRBV7-6 to TRBJ2-1; D perhaps matches TRBD2 (6 bases). The CDR3 consists of 13 residues. Trimming took 5 bases from V and 5 from J, leaving 10 bases between them. Germline V gene sequence: CDR1 SGHVS, CDR2 FNYEAQ. CDR3 loop: CASSLRTNNEQFF. CDR3 nucleotide sequence: TGTGCCAGCAGCCTACGGACTAACAATGAGCAGTTCTTC.

The CDR3 here is CASSQDPDRVEGYTF. In DNA, the CDR3 is TGTGCCAGCAGCCAAGACCCGGACAGGGTCGAAGGCTACACCTTC. The rearrangement uses TRBV4-2 and TRBJ1-2; 8 nucleotides match TRBD1. CDR3 size: 15 residues. After removal of 0 bases from V and 8 bases from J, the junction contained 8 bases not matched to a gene. CDR1 and CDR2 (germline): LGHNA, YNFKEQ.

V and J are TRBV2 and TRBJ2-7, with D maybe TRBD2 (6 bases). The V end lost 5 bases, the J end lost 6 bases, and 8 bases lay between the germline ends. Germline V gene sequence: CDR1 SNHLY, CDR2 FYNNEI. This CDR3 is 11 amino acids long. The CDR3 is CASSYGGEQYF. The CDR3 DNA follows: TGTGCCAGCAGTTACGGGGGCGAGCAGTACTTC. Looking up the rest from reference TRBV2 and TRBJ2-7 gives the full variable domain: EPEVTQTPSHQVTQMGQEVILRCVPISNHLYFYWYRQILGQKVEFLVSFYNNEISEKSEIFDDQFSVERPDGSNFTLKIRSTKLEDSAMYFCASSYGGEQYFGPGTRLTVT.

The CDR3: CASSLVGTSGDTQYF. In DNA form, the CDR3 reads TGCGCCAGCAGCTTAGTGGGGACATCGGGGGATACGCAGTATTTT. The V gene is TRBV5-1, the J gene TRBJ2-3; a weak D match, TRBD1 (6 bases). Trimming cost V 2 bases and J 6 bases, with 16 bases left between them. The CDR3 sequence is 15 residues long. Looked up from germline, CDR1 is SGHRS and CDR2 is YFSETQ.

This clone was detected only a few times. The rearrangement joins TRBV6-6 to TRBJ2-6; D is possibly TRBD1 (6 bases). The CDR3 covers 16 residues. Germline V gene data show CDR1 as MNHNY and CDR2 as SVGAGI (reference sequence). V lost 5 bases to trimming and J lost 2 bases, with 13 bases between them. The CDR3 loop is CASSGEKGAGANVLTF. In DNA, the CDR3 is TGTGCCAGCAGTGGGGAAAAGGGGGCTGGGGCCAACGTCCTGACTTTC.

Only a few counts were recorded for this clone. This chain joins TRBV5-6 and TRBJ1-2; D gene ambiguous. Germline V lookup: CDR1 SGHDT, CDR2 YYEEEE. V lost 4 bases to trimming and J lost 4 bases, with 8 bases between them. The CDR3 spans 12 residues. The CDR3 region is CASSLDGYGYTF. For the CDR3, the DNA is TGTGCCAGCAGCCTGGACGGCTATGGCTACACCTTC.

V usage is TRBV2 and J usage is TRBJ2-2; D possibly corresponds to TRBD1 (6 bases). CDR1 is SNHLY, CDR2 FYNNEI, per germline. This CDR3 region has 14 residues. V was clipped by 8 bases and J by 3 bases, with 13 bases between them. CDR3 coding DNA: TGTGCCAGCTCCCGAGACAGGCACACCGGGGAGCTGTTTTTT. As protein: CASSRDRHTGELFF.

As to this clone: The junction and the germline gene differ at one end; a read error may be behind it. Other DNA sequences of this sample code for an identical CDR3. The DNA for the CDR3 is TGTGCCAGCAGCGAAGAGAACTATGGCTACACCTTC. It is translated as CASSEENYGYTF. The chain combines TRBV2 with TRBJ1-2; D is unclear. This CDR3 is 12 amino acids long. CDR1 is SNHLY, CDR2 FYNNEI, per germline.

The J gene is TRBJ2-3, the V gene TRBV5-1; 8 nucleotides line up with TRBD2. V shed 3 bases and J 3 bases; nucleotides not matched to a gene: 6. CDR1 is SGHRS and CDR2 is YFSETQ in the germline V gene. This CDR3 comprises 15 residues. DNA for the CDR3: TGCGCCAGCAGCTCCGCGGGGGGTTGGACAGATACGCAGTATTTT. Translated: CASSSAGGWTDTQYF.

This chain connects TRBV5-6 to TRBJ1-2, with D possibly TRBD1 on 6 matching bases. The CDR3 has 16 residues. The V and J ends lost 0 bases and 2 bases respectively, with 14 bases between them. Germline V gives CDR1 SGHDT, CDR2 YYEEEE. The CDR3: CASSLGQVVRNYGYTF. As DNA, the CDR3 is TGTGCCAGCAGCTTGGGACAGGTTGTTCGCAACTATGGCTACACCTTC.

This rearrangement joins TRBV7-9 to TRBJ2-5; the D is unclear. The CDR3 is 15 amino acids. V lost 3 bases, J lost 1 base, and 12 bases lay in between. Per the germline V gene, CDR1 is SEHNR and CDR2 is FQNEAQ (reference sequence). CDR3 sequence reads: CASSFGRRLQETQYF. As DNA, the CDR3 is TGTGCCAGCAGCTTTGGACGAAGACTCCAAGAGACCCAGTACTTC.

The V call is TRBV27, the J call TRBJ2-7; D is perhaps TRBD1 or TRBD2 (6 bases each). V gave up 11 bases and J gave up 12 bases, with 17 bases separating them. In germline, CDR1 is MNHEY, CDR2 SMNVEV (reference sequence). This CDR3 is 10 amino acids long. In DNA, the CDR3 is TGTGCCGTACCAGGTCGGGGGCCGTACTTC. This sequence encodes CAVPGRGPYF.

The rearrangement uses TRBV27 and TRBJ1-2, with TRBD1 matching 12 bases. J gave up 3 bases and V 5 bases, and 1 base lay outside the gene matches. CDR3 size: 14 residues. The germline V gene encodes CDR1 MNHEY and CDR2 SMNVEV (reference sequence). CDR3 bases: TGTGCCAGCAGTAGGGACAGGGGGCACTATGGCTACACCTTC. It translates to CASSRDRGHYGYTF.

The chain employs TRBV7-2 and TRBJ2-3; 7 positions match TRBD2. V shed 5 bases and J 3 bases; nucleotides not matched to a gene: 11. This CDR3 has 16 amino acids. The germline CDR1 and CDR2 sequences are SGHTA and FQGNSA. CDR3 loop: CASSLIPRGETDTQYF. DNA of the CDR3: TGTGCCAGCAGCCTCATCCCCCGGGGGGAAACAGATACGCAGTATTTT.

This chain uses TRBV5-4 with TRBJ2-3, with a tentative D call TRBD2 (5 bases). Germline V CDR1 and CDR2: SGHNT, YYREEE (reference sequence). V gave up 3 bases and J gave up 2 bases, with 13 bases separating them. The CDR3 spans 15 residues. As DNA, the CDR3 is TGTGCCAGCAGCTCCCCGAACGGGGTCACAGATACGCAGTATTTT. Translated, it gives CASSSPNGVTDTQYF.

This sequence joins TRBV5-6 and TRBJ2-7; 11 positions agree with TRBD2. V shed 5 bases and J 1 base; nucleotides not matched to a gene: 2. The V gene's germline CDR1 is SGHDT and CDR2 YYEEEE. CDR3 length: 14 residues. For the CDR3, the DNA is TGTGCCAGCAGTCTAGCGGGGGGTTCCTACGAGCAGTACTTC. Protein: CASSLAGGSYEQYF.

This clone came up once. V usage is TRBV5-1 and J usage is TRBJ2-2; 9 nucleotides agree with TRBD2. V gave up 5 bases and J gave up 6 bases; unmatched junction bases: 8. CDR3 length: 15 amino acids. Germline CDR1 is SGHRS and CDR2 is YFSETQ. The CDR3 DNA follows: TGCGCCAGCAGGAGTAGCGGGGGATCCCCCGGGGAGCTGTTTTTT. Translation: CASRSSGGSPGELFF.

The genes are TRBV14 and TRBJ2-7; D is possibly TRBD2 (6 bases). Germline values: CDR1 SGHDN, CDR2 FVKESK. The CDR3 totals 15 residues. The V and J ends lost 1 base and 0 bases respectively, with 10 bases between them. CDR3 DNA sequence: TGTGCCAGCAGCCAAGGTGTGACTAGCTCCTACGAGCAGTACTTC. Protein: CASSQGVTSSYEQYF.

This clone was detected only a few times. J is TRBJ2-7 and V is TRBV4-1, with 10 bases aligning to TRBD2. The germline V gene has CDR1 MGHRA and CDR2 YSYEKL. The CDR3 has 15 amino acids. V trimming: 2 bases; J trimming: 5 bases; junction bases outside the gene matches: 6. The CDR3 nucleotides read TGCGCCAGCAGCCAACACGGGACTAGCGTCGACGAGCAGTACTTC. It is translated as CASSQHGTSVDEQYF.

In its sample, this clone was seen once. This chain links TRBV15 with TRBJ2-7; tentative D call: TRBD2 (6 bases). V lost 0 bases to trimming and J lost 3 bases, with 15 bases between them. CDR3 length: 16 residues. The germline V gene has CDR1 LNHNV and CDR2 YYDKDF (reference sequence). The CDR3, as DNA: TGTGCCACCAGCAGAGATGAACGCCGGGGAGGCTACGAGCAGTACTTC. Its translation is CATSRDERRGGYEQYF. Complete variable domain (other parts from reference TRBV15 and TRBJ2-7): DAMVIQNPRYQVTQFGKPVTLSCSQTLNHNVMYWYQQKSSQAPKLLFHYYDKDFNNEADTPDNFQSRRPNTSFCFLDIRSPGLGDTAMYLCATSRDERRGGYEQYFGPGTRLTVT.

Comments on this clone: Given the absence of the conserved phenylalanine or tryptophan at the CDR3 end, a read error is likely. The limits of the CDR3 on the DNA are not certain, so only TCRdb's listed CDR3 is given. The genes are TRBV6-5 and TRBJ2-7. Germline V CDR1 and CDR2: MNHEY, SVGAGI. Both ends counted, the CDR3 spans 11 residues. The CDR3 loop reads CASSSGPSLVA.

This chain uses TRBV5-4 with TRBJ2-1, with D maybe TRBD2 (5 bases). The CDR3 spans 14 residues. CDR1 SGHNT and CDR2 YYREEE come from the germline V gene (reference sequence). Trimming took off 4 bases at V and 3 bases at J, with 11 bases between the two ends. The CDR3: CASSPVARYNEQFF. CDR3 in DNA: TGTGCCAGCAGCCCTGTAGCGCGCTACAATGAGCAGTTCTTC. The full variable domain, its missing parts supplied by reference TRBV5-4 and TRBJ2-1, is ETGVTQSPTHLIKTRGQQVTLRCSSQSGHNTVSWYQQALGQGPQFIFQYYREEENGRGNFPPRFSGLQFPNYSSELNVNALELDDSALYLCASSPVARYNEQFFGPGTRLTVL.

This clone has just one count. V and J are TRBV7-9 and TRBJ2-1, with TRBD1 matching 9 bases. This CDR3 spans 15 amino acids. Germline values: CDR1 SEHNR, CDR2 FQNEAQ (reference sequence). V trimming: 6 bases; J trimming: 7 bases; junction bases outside the gene matches: 10. CDR3 sequence reads: CASRGRQGVGNEQFF. Here the CDR3 DNA reads TGTGCCAGCAGGGGACGACAGGGGGTGGGGAATGAGCAGTTCTTC.

The J gene is TRBJ1-6, the V gene TRBV6-1; D remains unclear. This CDR3 contains 14 residues. The V gene lost 3 bases and the J gene lost 10 bases, with 13 bases spanning the gap. Germline lookup yields CDR1 MNHNS and CDR2 SASEGT. CDR3 in amino acids: CASSEWRVGSPLHF. CDR3 nucleotides: TGTGCCAGCAGTGAGTGGAGGGTAGGCTCACCCCTCCACTTT.

This clone was seen only once. The chain's CDR3 is CASSVGQGGSSPLHF. DNA of the CDR3: TGTGCCAGCAGCGTCGGCCAGGGGGGAAGTTCACCCCTCCACTTT. The chain is built from TRBV9 and TRBJ1-6, with 7 nucleotides matching TRBD1. J gave up 9 bases and V 2 bases, and 8 bases lay outside the gene matches. This CDR3 is built from 15 residues. From germline, CDR1 is SGDLS and CDR2 YYNGEE.

The V gene is TRBV9, the J gene TRBJ2-1, with D possibly being TRBD1 or TRBD2 (5 bases each). CDR3 length equals 15 residues. Germline CDR1 and CDR2: SGDLS and YYNGEE. V was pared by 3 bases and J by 4 bases, with 14 bases between. The DNA for the CDR3 is TGTGCCAGCAGCGACTCCGGGACCGCGTACAATGAGCAGTTCTTC. This gives the protein CASSDSGTAYNEQFF.

The gene calls are TRBV28 and TRBJ1-5; 9 bases match TRBD1. Losses at the gene ends were 2 bases for V and 2 bases for J; bases not matched to a gene: 10. The CDR3 runs to 18 residues. Germline V CDR1 and CDR2: MDHEN, SYDVKM. CDR3 sequence: CASSLRTGVGVGNQPQHF. The DNA of the CDR3 is TGTGCCAGCAGTTTACGGACAGGGGTTGGGGTCGGCAATCAGCCCCAGCATTTT.